The 4 T cell receptor beta chains given below trace back to one sample, sequenced in a study of tumor-infiltrating lymphocytes in localized non-small cell lung cancer. Assay: immunoSEQ multiplex PCR; the TCRdb copy retains only in-frame clones and omits some. The table includes 8,500 to 13,000 clones, approximately 64% detected once. The sequencing input was lung tumor tissue. All receptors derive from a human donor with non-small cell lung cancer.

This clone was detected a few times. The chain links TRBV5-6 to TRBJ2-7; D ambiguous. Trimming stripped 4 bases from V and 3 bases from J, with 17 bases between. CDR3 length: 15 residues. The germline V gene has CDR1 SGHDT and CDR2 YYEEEE. This CDR3 reads CASSPETYRGYEQYF. In DNA, the CDR3 is TGTGCCAGCAGCCCCGAAACATACAGAGGCTACGAGCAGTACTTC.

In this sample, this clone turned up a few times. The gene calls are TRBV15 and TRBJ2-4, with D perhaps TRBD1 (6 bases). The V end lost 4 bases, the J end lost 3 bases, and 16 bases lay between the germline ends. Germline V gene sequence: CDR1 LNHNV, CDR2 YYDKDF (reference sequence). This CDR3 has 16 residues. CDR3 sequence reads: CATSTPTGILKNIQYF. The CDR3 nucleotides are TGTGCCACCAGCACCCCGACAGGCATACTCAAAAACATTCAGTACTTC.

The V call is TRBV10-3, the J call TRBJ2-1, with TRBD2 matching 13 bases. The CDR3 sequence is 16 residues long. Germline CDR1 and CDR2: ENHRY and SYGVKD. V lost 4 bases to trimming and J lost 7 bases; unmatched junction nucleotides: 7. The CDR3 region has the DNA TGTGCCATCAGTGCACTAGCGGGAGGGTCGAGGAATGAGCAGTTCTTC. It translates to CAISALAGGSRNEQFF.

This clone turned up a few times. The V call is TRBV6-5, the J call TRBJ2-7, with D maybe TRBD2 (6 bases). The CDR3 sequence is 14 residues long. The germline V gene has CDR1 MNHEY and CDR2 SVGAGI. Trimming removed 0 bases from V and 5 bases from J, with 11 bases in between. The CDR3 DNA follows: TGTGCCAGCAGTTACTCAGGGTGGAGGGACGAGCAGTACTTC. Residues: CASSYSGWRDEQYF.